A single sample gave rise to the 15 T cell receptor beta chains below, sequenced in a study of blood T cell repertoires in COVID-19. Measured with immunoSEQ multiplex PCR; TCRdb has only the in-frame clones, and not every one. The sample yields roughly 190,000 clones, around 84% seen once. The material sequenced was peripheral blood. These receptor sequences come from a human donor in a cohort sampled during active COVID-19.

The chain recombines TRBV3-1 (or the pseudogene TRBV3-2) with TRBJ1-2, with D unresolved. The CDR3 sequence is 15 residues long. Deletions cut 1 base from V and 7 bases from J, with 16 bases between. Germline V CDR1 and CDR2: LGHDT, YNNKEL (reference sequence). The CDR3 here is CASSQGTGEIGGYTF. CDR3 bases: TGTGCCAGCAGCCAAGGTACGGGTGAGATTGGTGGCTACACCTTC.

The chain is built from TRBV6-5 and TRBJ1-2; TRBD1 aligns across 9 bases. This CDR3 is built from 15 residues. The junction had 6 bases not matched to a gene; V was cut back by 0 bases and J by 7 bases. The V gene's germline CDR1 is MNHEY and CDR2 SVGAGI. Written as DNA, the CDR3 is TGTGCCAGCAGTTACTCTACAGGGGGCGCGATTGGCTACACCTTC. This sequence encodes CASSYSTGGAIGYTF.

This clone was observed a handful of times. The same CDR3 can be traced to other DNA sequences in this sample. In DNA form, the CDR3 reads TGTGCCACCCGGGGAAGCGGCAATCAGCCCCAGCATTTT. Protein product: CATRGSGNQPQHF. The chain links TRBV24-1 to TRBJ1-5; D ambiguous. The CDR3 sequence is 13 residues long. The V end lost 9 bases, the J end lost 2 bases, and 10 bases lay between the germline ends. Germline lookup yields CDR1 KGHDR and CDR2 SFDVKD.

This sequence joins TRBV11-2 and TRBJ1-2; 7 bases map to TRBD1. The germline CDR1 and CDR2 sequences are SGHAT and FQNNGV. The CDR3 is 17 amino acids. V trimming: 1 base; J trimming: 2 bases; junction bases outside the gene matches: 10. CDR3 nucleotides: TGTGCCAGCAGCTTAGTACGGGGAGGCAGGGGGAACTATGGCTACACCTTC. This sequence encodes CASSLVRGGRGNYGYTF. The full variable domain, completed using reference TRBV11-2 and TRBJ1-2, is EAGVAQSPRYKIIEKRQSVAFWCNPISGHATLYWYQQILGQGPKLLIQFQNNGVVDDSQLPKDRFSAERLKGVDSTLKIQPAKLEDSAVYLCASSLVRGGRGNYGYTFGSGTRLTVV.

There are a few counts of this clone. The genes are TRBV7-6 and TRBJ2-1; 7 bases are a match to TRBD2. This CDR3 has 15 amino acids. Unmatched junction bases numbered 11, after V lost 5 bases and J lost 7 bases. CDR1 and CDR2 (germline): SGHVS, FNYEAQ. The CDR3 region has the DNA TGTGCCAGCAGCCCCCAATTAGCCGGGGGGAATGAGCAGTTCTTC. It specifies CASSPQLAGGNEQFF.

This rearrangement joins TRBV5-1 to TRBJ2-4; tentative D call: TRBD2 (5 bases). The V gene lost 5 bases and the J gene lost 6 bases, with 15 bases spanning the gap. Germline CDR1 is SGHRS and CDR2 is YFSETQ. CDR3 length equals 14 residues. The CDR3 DNA follows: TGCGCCAGCAGAAGGACGGAGGCGGGAAACATTCAGTACTTC. Residues: CASRRTEAGNIQYF.

This clone was seen a few times. This chain connects TRBV10-3 to TRBJ2-3; TRBD1 aligns across 10 bases. This CDR3 is 15 amino acids long. Per germline, CDR1 ENHRY and CDR2 SYGVKD. The ends lost 3 bases at V and 4 bases at J; junction bases unmatched: 4. In nucleotides, the CDR3 is TGTGCCATCAGTGACAAAGGGACAGGGGCAGATACGCAGTATTTT. Its translation: CAISDKGTGADTQYF.

The gene calls are TRBV27 and TRBJ2-5; D ambiguous. Germline CDR1 reads MNHEY; CDR2 reads SMNVEV (reference sequence). The CDR3 spans 12 residues. Between the trimmed V and J ends, which lost 6 bases and 5 bases, there was a span of 10 bases. CDR3 DNA sequence: TGTGCCAGCAGAGATCGGTGGGAGACCCAGTACTTC. It encodes CASRDRWETQYF.

This chain connects TRBV5-6 to TRBJ2-1; tentatively, D is TRBD2 (6 bases). Trimming took 0 bases from V and 6 from J, leaving 10 bases between them. This CDR3 has 14 residues. Germline V gene data show CDR1 as SGHDT and CDR2 as YYEEEE. CDR3 DNA: TGTGCCAGCAGCTTGGCTCTAGCGTCCAATGAGCAGTTCTTC. This encodes CASSLALASNEQFF.

As DNA, the CDR3 is TGTGCCAGCAGTCCCCTAAGCTCCTATAATTCACCCCTCCACTTT. The encoded protein is CASSPLSSYNSPLHF. This chain connects TRBV6-5 to TRBJ1-6; D unclear. Per the germline V gene, CDR1 is MNHEY and CDR2 is SVGAGI. V was shortened by 5 bases and J by 0 bases, with 8 bases between the two germline ends. CDR3 length equals 15 residues.

The rearrangement joins TRBV27 to TRBJ1-1, with D possibly being TRBD1 (5 bases). Germline V gene sequence: CDR1 MNHEY, CDR2 SMNVEV (reference sequence). This CDR3 has 17 amino acids. Trimming removed 2 bases at V and 5 bases at J, with 21 bases between. CDR3 sequence (DNA): TGTGCCAGCAGTTTAAACGGTCGTTGGGGCCAGCGAACTGAAGCTTTCTTT. Translating gives CASSLNGRWGQRTEAFF.

This sequence joins TRBV3-1 (or the pseudogene TRBV3-2) and TRBJ2-3; 12 positions agree with TRBD2. The CDR3 is 20 residues long. V gave up 4 bases and J gave up 8 bases; unmatched junction bases: 22. The germline V gene encodes CDR1 LGHDT and CDR2 YNNKEL (reference sequence). CDR3 region: CASSLKRLAGVGVLSGTQYF. The CDR3 DNA is TGTGCCAGCAGCCTTAAACGACTAGCGGGAGTGGGTGTTTTGAGTGGTACGCAGTATTTT.

The V gene is TRBV10-3, the J gene TRBJ2-1; 9 nucleotides match TRBD1. With V trimmed by 6 bases and J by 7 bases, 7 bases remained unmatched. The CDR3 contains 14 residues. Germline-derived CDR1 and CDR2 are ENHRY and SYGVKD. Here the CDR3 reads CAIRDGTGINEQFF. The CDR3 nucleotides read TGTGCCATCAGGGACGGGACAGGGATTAATGAGCAGTTCTTC.

This clone was counted between two and nine times. The gene calls are TRBV11-3 and TRBJ2-1, with D perhaps TRBD2 (6 bases). The CDR3 totals 13 residues. With 5 bases removed from V and 10 bases from J, the gap between germline ends came to 15 bases. CDR1 is SGHNT and CDR2 is YENEEA in the germline V gene. The CDR3 DNA sequence: TGTGCCAGCAGCCCGGGCGGGACCGTAGAGCAGTTCTTC. Its protein is CASSPGGTVEQFF.

Here the CDR3 DNA reads TGTGCCAGCAGCTCGCTAGCGGGAGCTGTTACGCAGTATTTT. Translation gives CASSSLAGAVTQYF. The chain links TRBV5-5 to TRBJ2-3, with 10 bases matching TRBD2. Germline trimming cut 3 bases from V and 8 bases from J; bases unmatched to any gene: 6. Germline assignment: CDR1 SGHKS and CDR2 YYEKEE (reference sequence). This CDR3 comprises 14 residues.